This T cell receptor (beta chain) was identified during a study of post-analysis software for immune sequencing data. Study at large: The disease courses spanned relapsing-remitting, secondary progressive and progressive-relapsing forms of multiple sclerosis.

The CDR3 totals 16 residues. From germline, CDR1 is SQVTM and CDR2 ANQGSEA. Trimming took off 5 bases at V and 2 bases at J, with 20 bases between the two ends. Each TCR beta cDNA library carried unique molecular identifiers. TCRdb called the PCR reads again in MiXCR, with one record for every CDR3 protein. The sample yields under 650,000 distinct CDR3 sequences, about 40% seen once. Study observations and caveats: Five or six TRBV segments (TRBV5-6, TRBV5-1 and TRBV20-1 among them) occurred more frequently in patients than in controls.

About this clonotype: Its antigen is not known.

This rearrangement joins TRBV29-1 to TRBJ2-3; D assignment may be TRBD1 or TRBD2 (6 bases each). Sequences were obtained from blood. The clonotype comes from a girl aged 5-17 years with multiple sclerosis. The CDR3 region is CSVLIRRRGFTDTQYF. CDR3 nucleotide sequence: TGCAGCGTTTTAATCCGAAGGAGGGGGTTCACAGATACGCAGTATTTT.